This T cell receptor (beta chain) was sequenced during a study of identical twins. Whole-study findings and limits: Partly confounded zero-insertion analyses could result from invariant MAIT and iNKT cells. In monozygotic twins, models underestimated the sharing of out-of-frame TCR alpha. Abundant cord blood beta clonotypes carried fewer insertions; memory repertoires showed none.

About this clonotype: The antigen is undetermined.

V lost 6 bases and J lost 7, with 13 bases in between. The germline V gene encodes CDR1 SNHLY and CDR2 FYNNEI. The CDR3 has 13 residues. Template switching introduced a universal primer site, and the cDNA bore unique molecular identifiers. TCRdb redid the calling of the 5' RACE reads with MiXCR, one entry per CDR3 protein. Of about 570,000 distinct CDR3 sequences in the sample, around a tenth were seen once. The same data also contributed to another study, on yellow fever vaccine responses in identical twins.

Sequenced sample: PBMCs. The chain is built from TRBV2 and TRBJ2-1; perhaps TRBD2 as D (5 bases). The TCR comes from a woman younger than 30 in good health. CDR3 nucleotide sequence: TGTGCCAGCAGGCCGACCCCGGGGAATGAGCAGTTCTTC. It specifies CASRPTPGNEQFF.